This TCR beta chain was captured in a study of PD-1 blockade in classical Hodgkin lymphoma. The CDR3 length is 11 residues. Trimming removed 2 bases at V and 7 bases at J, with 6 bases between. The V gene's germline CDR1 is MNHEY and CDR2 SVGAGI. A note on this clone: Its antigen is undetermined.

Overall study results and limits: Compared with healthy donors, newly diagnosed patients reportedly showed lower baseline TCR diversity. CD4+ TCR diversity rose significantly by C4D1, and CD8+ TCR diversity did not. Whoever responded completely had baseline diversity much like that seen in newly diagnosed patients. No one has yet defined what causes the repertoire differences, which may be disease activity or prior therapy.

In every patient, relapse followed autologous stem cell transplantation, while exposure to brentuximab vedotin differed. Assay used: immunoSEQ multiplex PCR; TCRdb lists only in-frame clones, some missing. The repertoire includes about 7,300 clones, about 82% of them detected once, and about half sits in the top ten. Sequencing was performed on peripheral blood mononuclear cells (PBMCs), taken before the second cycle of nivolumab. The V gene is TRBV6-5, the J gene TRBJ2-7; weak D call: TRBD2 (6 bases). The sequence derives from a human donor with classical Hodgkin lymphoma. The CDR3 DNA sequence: TGTGCCAGCAGTTACGGAGGGGAGCAGTACTTC. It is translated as CASSYGGEQYF.